This T cell receptor beta chain was sequenced in a study of blood T cells in healthy people across ages (dated by TCRdb to about 2015). Background on the whole study: In model experiments, roughly one uniquely barcoded TCR beta cDNA molecule per two T cells was captured by template switching. The study measured age-related changes in TCR beta repertoire diversity using deep sequencing normalized with unique cDNA molecular identifiers. Two additional independent replicas of 1 million unique cDNA reads from the same blood draw were analyzed for two donors (one aged 18 to 30 and one aged 80 or older). To avoid experimental bias, donors of different ages were randomly spread across the sequencing lanes. The donors were split into four age groups: young (average around 15 years), middle-aged (39), aged (roughly 68) and long-lived (under 90).

This clonotype has just a few counts. The specificity of this receptor is unknown. Base qualities are missing; no much larger clone stands one base away. The roughly 42 donors, aged about 6 to 100 years, were systemically healthy Caucasian individuals from Russia. Roughly 10 milliliters of peripheral blood were collected from each donor into EDTA-treated Vacutainer tubes. Ficoll-Paque density-gradient centrifugation was used to isolate PBMCs, with at least 7 million per sample. Total RNA was extracted from PBMCs with Trizol reagent, with at least 6 micrograms obtained per sample. Naive CD45RAhigh/CD27high T cell percentages were measured by flow cytometry on a PBMC aliquot from every donor. Summary of the overall study and its limitations: Because the CMV infection status of the donors was unknown, age-related changes in expanded clonotypes may potentially have been confounded. Observed TCR beta diversity per million T cells fell roughly linearly with age, and a significant reduction was already apparent by age around 36. Since profiling was done on bulk unsorted PBMCs, naive and antigen-experienced compartments could not be conclusively compared. Compared with the aged group, the long-lived group had more naive CD4+ T cells, fewer expanded clones and increased TCR diversity, a pattern suggesting age selection. The percentage of naive T cells measured by flow cytometry correlated strongly with observed TCR beta diversity. Estimates of total diversity based on one million sequenced T cells were regarded as lower bounds and as underestimates.

Receptors were amplified or captured by 5' RACE. Sequencer: Illumina HiSeq 2500. A second roughly 7 to 11 cycle PCR used a sample-barcoded 5' primer and a J-beta primer mix. A unique molecular identifier was introduced onto each TCR beta cDNA molecule by a template-switch 5' adaptor carrying 12 random nucleotides. At least 3 million CDR3-containing paired-end reads were obtained from each sample. First-strand cDNA was synthesized from all RNA with the Mint cDNA synthesis kit, primed by a TRBC-specific oligonucleotide. Following uracil-DNA glycosylase treatment, all cDNA underwent a first 18-cycle PCR with the universal primers M1SS and BC2_uni_R. As for the original processing: For normalization, 1 million high-quality reads, each with a distinct molecular identifier, were randomly selected from each sample. Instead of being binned into consensus sequences, reads that shared molecular identifiers were thrown out. MiTCR, with a Q25 quality threshold and the strictest error-elimination algorithm, was used for CDR3 identification, clonotype clustering and error correction. A nonparametric unseen species model with Euler transformation was used to estimate lower-bound total TCR beta diversity. TCRdb trimmed public reads at Q25 via fastp, called clones via MiXCR and kept in-frame beta chains. Every CDR3 protein is listed once, alongside the most common genes and DNA of its rows. TCRdb's processing, not the authors' own work, is the source of the V and J calls. The sample table contains roughly 1.7 million distinct CDR3 sequences; only one count was recorded for roughly a third of them. The ten largest clones take up about 11% of the sample.

V is shortened by 0 bases, J by 8 bases, and the region joining them spans 7 bases. In the germline V gene (reference sequence), CDR1 corresponds to LGHDT and CDR2 to YNNKEL. The CDR3 holds 12 amino acids from the cysteine to the phenylalanine. Left in the record is the CDR3 DNA by itself, 36 bases read in frame from the first base. The receptor comes from a woman in her 30s in good health. Sequencing input: blood. Rearrangement joined TRBV3-1 to TRBJ1-2, with the D gene too uncertain to name. CDR3 protein: CASSQDSRGYTF. The DNA reads as follows: TGTGCCAGCAGCCAAGATTCGAGAGGCTACACCTTC.